These 8 T cell receptor beta chains originate from one sample sequenced in a study of T-cell memory formation after mild COVID-19. From the 5' RACE reads, TCRdb called clonotypes with MiXCR, one entry per CDR3 protein. This table has approximately 580,000 distinct CDR3 sequences, approximately 20% appearing once. Sequenced material: PBMCs or a T cell subset sorted from them (not recorded which). The source of these receptors is an adult woman who had mild COVID-19 (a few samples of this study predate the infection). Cell type and time point are not known.

This rearrangement joins TRBV6-5 to TRBJ2-7; D ambiguous. This CDR3 contains 15 residues. CDR1 is MNHEY, CDR2 SVGAGI, per germline. The V gene lost 0 bases and the J gene lost 13 bases, with 22 bases spanning the gap. The CDR3 protein is CASSYSTVATNLYYF. The CDR3 region has the DNA TGTGCCAGCAGTTACTCGACGGTGGCCACCAACTTGTATTACTTC.

This clonotype was observed a few times. This chain uses TRBV3-1 with TRBJ2-6; D is uncertain. The CDR3 consists of 16 residues. The ends were cut back, 1 base at V and 2 bases at J, with 9 bases in the middle. Germline loops: CDR1 LGHDT, CDR2 YNNKEL (reference sequence). The CDR3: CASSQVAITGANVLTF. CDR3 coding DNA: TGTGCCAGCAGCCAAGTTGCGATTACTGGGGCCAACGTCCTGACTTTC.

As to this clonotype: One base away lies a much larger clone, so this may be a sequencing read error. This chain uses TRBV5-6 with TRBJ2-4; 8 bases agree with TRBD2. Germline values: CDR1 SGHDT, CDR2 YYEEEE. The CDR3 length is 13 residues. CDR3 sequence reads: CASSPGLENIHYF. For the CDR3, the DNA is TGTGCCAGCAGCCCGGGACTAGAAAACATTCATTACTTC.

This chain joins TRBV24-1 and TRBJ2-7; 12 bases agree with TRBD1. From germline, CDR1 is KGHDR and CDR2 SFDVKD. The CDR3 sequence is 16 residues long. V shed 6 bases and J 0 bases; nucleotides not matched to a gene: 5. The CDR3 bases are TGTGCCACCAGTTCTGGGACAGGGGGCTCCTCCTACGAGCAGTACTTC. Its protein product is CATSSGTGGSSYEQYF.

V usage is TRBV5-1 and J usage is TRBJ1-1; D remains unclear. V lost 0 bases and J 8 bases, leaving 14 bases between the germline ends. The CDR3 length is 14 residues. Germline-derived CDR1 and CDR2 are SGHRS and YFSETQ. Written as DNA, the CDR3 is TGCGCCAGCAGCTTGGCAAGGGATTCCAACGAAGCTTTCTTT. It specifies CASSLARDSNEAFF.

The rearrangement joins TRBV20-1 to TRBJ2-7; 9 nucleotides agree with TRBD1. The CDR3 runs to 14 residues. Germline-derived CDR1 and CDR2 are DFQATT and SNEGSKA (reference sequence). Losses at the gene ends were 2 bases for V and 5 bases for J; bases not matched to a gene: 7. In DNA form, the CDR3 reads TGCAGTGCTAGACCCGGGACAGGGAACCACGAGCAGTACTTC. It yields the protein CSARPGTGNHEQYF.

V is TRBV7-9 and J is TRBJ2-4; 9 bases align to TRBD1. The CDR3 has 16 residues. The trim removed 4 bases at V and 1 base at J, leaving 5 bases unmatched. Germline CDR1 is SEHNR and CDR2 is FQNEAQ (reference sequence). CDR3 DNA: TGTGCCAGCAGCTCCACAGGGGGCTACGCCAAAAACATTCAGTACTTC. This gives the protein CASSSTGGYAKNIQYF.

The chain has TRBV11-1 and TRBJ1-2; D gene uncertain. The CDR3 covers 13 residues. Trimming removed 2 bases at V and 1 base at J, with 5 bases between. Germline V gene data show CDR1 as SGHAT and CDR2 as FQDESV (reference sequence). CDR3 sequence (DNA): TGTGCCAGCAGCTTATTCAATAACTATGGCTACACCTTC. Amino acids: CASSLFNNYGYTF.